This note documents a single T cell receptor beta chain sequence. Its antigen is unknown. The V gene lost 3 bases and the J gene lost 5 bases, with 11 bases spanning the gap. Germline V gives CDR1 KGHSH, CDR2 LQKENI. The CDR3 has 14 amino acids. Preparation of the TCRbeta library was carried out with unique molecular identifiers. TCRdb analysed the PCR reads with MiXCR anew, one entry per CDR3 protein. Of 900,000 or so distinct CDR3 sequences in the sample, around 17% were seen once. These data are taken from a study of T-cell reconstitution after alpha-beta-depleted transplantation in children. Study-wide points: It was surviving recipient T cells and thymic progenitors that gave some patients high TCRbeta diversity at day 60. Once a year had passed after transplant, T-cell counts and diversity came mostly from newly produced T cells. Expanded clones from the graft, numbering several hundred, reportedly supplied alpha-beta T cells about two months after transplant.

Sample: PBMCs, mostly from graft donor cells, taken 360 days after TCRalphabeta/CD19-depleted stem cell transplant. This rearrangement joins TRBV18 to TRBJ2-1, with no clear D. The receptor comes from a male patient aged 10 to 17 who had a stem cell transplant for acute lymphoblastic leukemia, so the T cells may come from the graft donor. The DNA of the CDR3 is TGTGCCAGCTCACCGGTACATCCGGACAATGAGCAGTTCTTC. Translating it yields CASSPVHPDNEQFF.